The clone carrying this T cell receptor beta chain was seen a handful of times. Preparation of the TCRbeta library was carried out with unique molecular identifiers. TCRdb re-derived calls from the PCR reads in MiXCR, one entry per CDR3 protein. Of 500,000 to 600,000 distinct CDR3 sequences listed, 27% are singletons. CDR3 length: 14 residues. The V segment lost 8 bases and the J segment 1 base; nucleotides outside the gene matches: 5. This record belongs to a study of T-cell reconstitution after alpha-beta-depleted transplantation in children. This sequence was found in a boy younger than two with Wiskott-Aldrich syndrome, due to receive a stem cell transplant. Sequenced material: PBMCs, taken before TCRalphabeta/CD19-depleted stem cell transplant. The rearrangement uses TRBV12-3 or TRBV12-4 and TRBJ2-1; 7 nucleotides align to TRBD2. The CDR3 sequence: CASYRAGSYNEQFF. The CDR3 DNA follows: TGTGCCAGCTATCGAGCGGGATCCTACAATGAGCAGTTCTTC.